This section outlines one T cell receptor beta chain sequence together with its context. What this receptor recognizes is not known. No much larger clone exists at a distance of one base, and base qualities are not known. From its cysteine to its phenylalanine, the CDR3 spans 15 amino acids. Only the CDR3 region is kept as DNA, spanning 45 bases read in frame from base 1. Sequences KGHDR (CDR1) and SFDVKD (CDR2) are obtained from the germline V gene. From V the trimming removes 4 bases and from J it removes 3 bases, while the gene matches leave 4 bases of the junction unaccounted for. This specimen belongs to a study of blood T cell repertoires in COVID-19 (dated by TCRdb to the early 2020s). Background for the entire study: Collaborator samples came from the United States, Italy and Spain and covered acute and convalescent phases of COVID-19. The prospective study material was composed of cDNA or gDNA derived from T cells, B-cell-depleted T cells, or PBMCs. Subjects who had been exposed to COVID-19, were actively infected with it, or had recovered from it provided the deeply sampled blood TCRbeta repertoires that made up the dataset. The repertoires were released in a freely available public database intended as a resource for research on the immune response to SARS-CoV-2. The samples were drawn from the first 160 participants of the ongoing ImmuneRACE study and from roughly 1,300 subjects provided by 6 global collaborators. Sample metadata almost always included a de-identified subject ID, COVID-19 status, age in years and sex. Where available, HLA class I and class II types were taken from metadata supplied by the sample provider and were not determined by assay-based typing.

The study at large found these results: The quantity of clinical and demographic metadata differed by source and by participant and was supplied without curation.

In Seattle, one collaborating source enrolled patients while the infection was active and tracked those patients longitudinally over the course of disease. Collaborating institutions collected whole blood in K2EDTA tubes following their own protocols. Collaborator samples were shipped for TCRbeta analysis as frozen whole blood, isolated PBMCs, or DNA extracted from either sample type. TCRbeta CDR3 regions were amplified from genomic DNA by means of the immunoSEQ Assay, a bias-controlled multiplex PCR. In the original analysis: Within the assay, amplification of reference gene primers was used to estimate how many nucleated cells each sample contained. To quantify the absolute abundance of each unique TCRbeta CDR3 rearrangement, sequence reads were collapsed and filtered. For each sample, productive Simpson clonality was calculated as the square root of Simpson's diversity index across productive rearrangements. TCRdb carries this immuneACCESS record with in-frame sequences only. Its versions omit some clonotypes, under half of them owing to an unresolved V gene in the studies checked, with the rest unexplained. V, J and clone size reflect that table, while D and trimming were determined from the DNA. Counted in this sample were 150,000 to 200,000 clones; 87% of them appeared once. The ten largest make up around 12% of the sample.

The receptor was isolated from a woman aged 70 to 79 with COVID-19, enrolled during active disease. The rearranged segments are TRBV24-1 and TRBJ2-2; a stretch of 7 junction bases matches TRBD1. The sequenced sample consisted of peripheral blood. The nucleotide sequence reads TGTGCCACCAGTGAAACAGGGGTAGACACCGGGGAGCTGTTTTTT. This translates into CATSETGVDTGELFF.